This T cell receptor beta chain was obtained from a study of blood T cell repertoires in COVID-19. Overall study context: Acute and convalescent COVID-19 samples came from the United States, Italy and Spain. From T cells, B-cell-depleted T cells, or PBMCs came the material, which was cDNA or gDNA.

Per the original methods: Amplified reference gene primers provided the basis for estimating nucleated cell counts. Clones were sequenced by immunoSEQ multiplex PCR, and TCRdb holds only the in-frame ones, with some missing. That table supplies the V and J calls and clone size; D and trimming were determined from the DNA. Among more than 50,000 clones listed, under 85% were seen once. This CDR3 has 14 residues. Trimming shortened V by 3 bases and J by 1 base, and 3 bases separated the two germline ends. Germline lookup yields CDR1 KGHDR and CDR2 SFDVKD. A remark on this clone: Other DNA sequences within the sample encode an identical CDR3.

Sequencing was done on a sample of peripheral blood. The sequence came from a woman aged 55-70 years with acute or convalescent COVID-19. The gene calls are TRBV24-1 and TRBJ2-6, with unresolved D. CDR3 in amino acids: CATSDPSGANVLTF. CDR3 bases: TGTGCCACCAGTGATCCATCTGGGGCCAACGTCCTGACTTTC.